This TCR beta chain was retrieved from a study of cytotoxic CD8 clonotypes in ibrutinib-treated CLL. Repertoires were generated with immunoSEQ multiplex PCR, while TCRdb's copy carries only in-frame clones and drops some. Altogether around 140,000 clones are present, 80% to 90% being singletons, with the ten largest covering under 2.5%. CDR3 size: 16 residues. Trimming stripped 0 bases from V and 4 bases from J, with 10 bases between. Germline values: CDR1 MNHEY, CDR2 SVGAGI. The chain uses TRBV6-5 and TRBJ2-6; D perhaps matches TRBD2 (5 bases). The TCR comes from a human donor with chronic lymphocytic leukemia. The sample was PBMCs, taken after 24 months of ibrutinib treatment. This chain's CDR3 is CASSYSRATGANVLTF. The CDR3 nucleotides read TGTGCCAGCAGTTACTCGCGGGCTACCGGGGCCAACGTCCTGACTTTC.